These T cell receptor beta chains were read from a single sample in a study of cytomegalovirus exposure and HLA in healthy donors. Sequencing used immunoSEQ multiplex PCR; TCRdb keeps in-frame clones, though not all of them. The sample holds 90,000 to 110,000 clones, just under 70% seen once. Source material: PBMCs. These receptors were obtained from a woman in her seventies in good health and CMV-seropositive. CDR3s include the opening cysteine and the closing phenylalanine or tryptophan. The D gene is left open where the match is weak. A row's size may be missing; if present it is once, few, many or a size class.

j_call: TRBJ2-5; v_call: TRBV7-2; clone_size: once; d_call: TRBD2; cdr3_aa: CASSPTSGVSLETQYF; cdr3_nt: TGTGCCAGCAGCCCAACTAGCGGGGTTAGTCTCGAGACCCAGTACTTC
j_call: TRBJ2-7; v_call: TRBV6-5; clone_size: -; d_call: -; cdr3_aa: CASSYLREQYF; cdr3_nt: TGTGCCAGCAGTTACTTGCGCGAGCAGTACTTC
j_call: TRBJ1-4; v_call: TRBV6-5; clone_size: -; d_call: -; cdr3_aa: CASSYSTGQGGEKLFF; cdr3_nt: TGTGCCAGCAGTTACTCGACGGGGCAGGGAGGAGAAAAACTGTTTTTT
j_call: TRBJ2-7; v_call: TRBV7-2; clone_size: -; d_call: -; cdr3_aa: CASSLTLGGPSYEQYF; cdr3_nt: TGTGCCAGCAGCTTAACCCTCGGGGGGCCCTCCTACGAGCAGTACTTC
j_call: TRBJ1-4; v_call: TRBV14; clone_size: few; d_call: -; cdr3_aa: CASSQVENEKLFF; cdr3_nt: TGTGCCAGCAGCCAAGTAGAAAATGAAAAACTGTTTTTT
j_call: TRBJ1-1; v_call: TRBV30; clone_size: -; d_call: -; cdr3_aa: CAWSEQPNTEAFF; cdr3_nt: TGTGCCTGGAGTGAACAGCCGAACACTGAAGCTTTCTTT
j_call: TRBJ1-2; v_call: TRBV29-1; clone_size: -; d_call: -; cdr3_aa: CSVGGTSGYGYTF; cdr3_nt: TGCAGCGTGGGAGGGACATCGGGATATGGCTACACCTTC
j_call: TRBJ2-7; v_call: TRBV25-1; clone_size: -; d_call: TRBD1; cdr3_aa: CASRQTGNYEQYF; cdr3_nt: TGTGCCAGCAGACAGACAGGGAACTACGAGCAGTACTTC
j_call: TRBJ1-2; v_call: TRBV2; clone_size: few; d_call: -; cdr3_aa: CASSPPPVTNYGYTF; cdr3_nt: TGTGCCAGCAGCCCCCCCCCGGTTACTAACTATGGCTACACCTTC
j_call: TRBJ2-5; v_call: TRBV19; clone_size: -; d_call: TRBD1; cdr3_aa: CASSPRLQGAVGQETQYF; cdr3_nt: TGTGCCAGTAGCCCTCGTCTTCAGGGGGCGGTAGGCCAAGAGACCCAGTACTTC
j_call: TRBJ2-2; v_call: TRBV30; clone_size: few; d_call: -; cdr3_aa: CAWSVTGIRTGELFF; cdr3_nt: TGTGCCTGGAGTGTAACAGGCATTCGGACCGGGGAGCTGTTTTTT